The T cell receptor beta chain under discussion was sequenced for a study of blood T cell repertoires in COVID-19. Only in-frame clones appear in the TCRdb table, and some are missing; sequencing was by immunoSEQ multiplex PCR. The sample includes roughly 260,000 clones, roughly 85% of them seen just once. The CDR3 is 12 residues long. Germline assignment: CDR1 SEHNR and CDR2 FQNEAQ (reference sequence). J gave up 7 bases and V 4 bases, and 0 bases lay outside the gene matches. V usage is TRBV7-9 and J usage is TRBJ2-1; 8 bases map to TRBD2. Material: PBMCs or T cells enriched from blood (not recorded which). This clonotype originated in a woman aged 45-60 years who had recovered from COVID-19. This CDR3 is CASSSGGNEQFF. The CDR3 DNA reads as TGTGCCAGCAGCTCGGGGGGGAATGAGCAGTTCTTC.